The 24 T cell receptor beta chains below all came from one sample that was sequenced in a study of blood T cell repertoires in COVID-19. Clones were sequenced by immunoSEQ multiplex PCR, and TCRdb holds only the in-frame ones, with some missing. The sample records about 320,000 clones, around 88% being singletons. The specimen was peripheral blood. These receptors were obtained from a woman between 45 and 65 years old with acute or convalescent COVID-19.

This clone has only a few counts. The chain has TRBV30 and TRBJ1-4; possibly TRBD1 for D (5 bases). The CDR3 covers 13 residues. Germline loops: CDR1 GTSNPN, CDR2 SVGIG (reference sequence). V shed 4 bases and J shed 6 bases, with 12 bases lying between them. Here the CDR3 DNA reads TGTGCCTGGACAGGGACTGTGGATGAAAAACTGTTTTTT. Its protein product is CAWTGTVDEKLFF.

V usage is TRBV5-1 and J usage is TRBJ2-2; D perhaps matches TRBD1 (6 bases). The V gene lost 0 bases and the J gene lost 5 bases, with 23 bases spanning the gap. The CDR3 runs to 19 residues. Per germline, CDR1 SGHRS and CDR2 YFSETQ. The CDR3 DNA sequence: TGCGCCAGCAGCTTGGGAGACACAGGGTTCATCCCTTTGACCGGGGAGCTGTTTTTT. This translates into CASSLGDTGFIPLTGELFF.

The chain employs TRBV19 and TRBJ2-7; 9 bases agree with TRBD1. Trimming took 6 bases from V and 0 from J; bases not matched to a gene: 9. The germline V gene has CDR1 LNHDA and CDR2 SQIVND (reference sequence). This CDR3 spans 16 amino acids. The CDR3 spells CASSLRGTGRSYEQYF. The CDR3 bases are TGTGCCAGTAGCCTCCGGGGGACAGGGCGCTCCTACGAGCAGTACTTC.

The rearrangement joins TRBV4-1 to TRBJ2-7; 11 bases map to TRBD2. CDR1 and CDR2 (germline): MGHRA, YSYEKL. The CDR3 sequence is 16 residues long. The V segment lost 2 bases and the J segment 5 bases; nucleotides outside the gene matches: 8. As DNA, the CDR3 is TGCGCCAGCAGCCAAATGAGGACTAGCGGGTCTGACGAGCAGTACTTC. This sequence encodes CASSQMRTSGSDEQYF.

The chain uses TRBV9 and TRBJ2-1; 8 nucleotides agree with TRBD1. Germline V gene sequence: CDR1 SGDLS, CDR2 YYNGEE. The CDR3 runs to 18 residues. V lost 3 bases, J lost 9 bases, and 20 bases stayed unmatched. The CDR3 nucleotides are TGTGCCAGCAGCGAACCCTTAGACAGGGGAGGCTCTGGGGGTGAGCAGTTCTTC. Translating it yields CASSEPLDRGGSGGEQFF.

The rearrangement joins TRBV9 to TRBJ2-7; the D gene is possibly TRBD2 (6 bases). The length of the CDR3 is 14 residues. The V end lost 5 bases, the J end lost 6 bases, and 18 bases lay between the germline ends. The germline V gene encodes CDR1 SGDLS and CDR2 YYNGEE. As DNA, the CDR3 is TGTGCCAGCAGTCCAGGACTATCTGTTCCCGAGCAGTACTTC. As protein: CASSPGLSVPEQYF.

The chain recombines TRBV18 with TRBJ2-2; 8 nucleotides align to TRBD2. This CDR3 has 15 amino acids. The ends lost 1 base at V and 7 bases at J; junction bases unmatched: 5. The germline gives CDR1 KGHSH, CDR2 LQKENI. The CDR3 nucleotides read TGTGCCAGCTCACCACGGAAGCGGGAGTTCGGGGAGCTGTTTTTT. Amino acid sequence: CASSPRKREFGELFF. The variable domain in full, with the rest retrieved from reference TRBV18 and TRBJ2-2, is NAGVMQNPRHLVRRRGQEARLRCSPMKGHSHVYWYRQLPEEGLKFMVYLQKENIIDESGMPKERFSAEFPKEGPSILRIQQVVRGDSAAYFCASSPRKREFGELFFGEGSRLTVL.

This chain joins TRBV13 and TRBJ1-2; no clear D. Deletions cut 0 bases from V and 6 bases from J, with 8 bases between. The CDR3 totals 13 residues. Germline CDR1 PRHDT, CDR2 FYEKMQ (reference sequence). For the CDR3, the DNA is TGTGCCAGCAGCTTAGGGAGGGCCGATGGCTACACCTTC. It is translated as CASSLGRADGYTF. The variable domain in full, with the rest retrieved from reference TRBV13 and TRBJ1-2, is AAGVIQSPRHLIKEKRETATLKCYPIPRHDTVYWYQQGPGQDPQFLISFYEKMQSDKGSIPDRFSAQQFSDYHSELNMSSLELGDSALYFCASSLGRADGYTFGSGTRLTVV.

The chain recombines TRBV11-2 with TRBJ2-7, with 10 bases that match TRBD1. CDR1 and CDR2 (germline): SGHAT, FQNNGV. The CDR3 runs 15 residues. V was clipped by 5 bases and J by 2 bases; unmatched bases: 6. CDR3: CASSNGQGETYEQYF. The CDR3 DNA is TGTGCCAGCAGCAACGGACAGGGGGAGACCTACGAGCAGTACTTC.

The chain has TRBV5-1 and TRBJ2-5, with D uncertain. The germline V and J ends were trimmed by 0 bases and 5 bases, with 5 bases remaining between them. Per germline, CDR1 SGHRS and CDR2 YFSETQ. The CDR3 totals 12 residues. The DNA of the CDR3 is TGCGCCAGCAGCTTGGATATGGAGACCCAGTACTTC. Translated: CASSLDMETQYF. The full variable domain, its missing parts supplied by reference TRBV5-1 and TRBJ2-5, is KAGVTQTPRYLIKTRGQQVTLSCSPISGHRSVSWYQQTPGQGLQFLFEYFSETQRNKGNFPGRFSGRQFSNSRSEMNVSTLELGDSALYLCASSLDMETQYFGPGTRLLVL.

The chain combines TRBV5-1 with TRBJ2-5, with TRBD1 matching 9 bases. The ends lost 0 bases at V and 5 bases at J; junction bases unmatched: 8. The germline V gene has CDR1 SGHRS and CDR2 YFSETQ. The CDR3 loop spans 16 amino acids. The CDR3 DNA is TGCGCCAGCAGCTTGGCCGGAACAGGGGGCGTCGAGACCCAGTACTTC. Translating it yields CASSLAGTGGVETQYF.

The chain couples TRBV6-5 to TRBJ2-2; maybe TRBD1 (6 bases). V shed 10 bases and J shed 2 bases, with 14 bases lying between them. This CDR3 region has 14 residues. Germline V gene data show CDR1 as MNHEY and CDR2 as SVGAGI. CDR3 in DNA: TGTGCCATCTCCGGGACAAGCAACACCGGGGAGCTGTTTTTT. It codes for CAISGTSNTGELFF.

The V and J genes are TRBV5-4 and TRBJ2-5; TRBD1 is a possible D gene (5 bases). This CDR3 has 13 residues. Trimming stripped 1 base from V and 5 bases from J, with 9 bases between. Germline assignment: CDR1 SGHNT and CDR2 YYREEE (reference sequence). The CDR3 coding sequence is TGTGCCAGCAGCTTGCAGGGCTGGGAGACCCAGTACTTC. Translating it yields CASSLQGWETQYF.

The count of this clone is one. The CDR3 DNA is TGTGCCAGTAGTATGCCCTCCTGGAGGGAGGGTTACAATGAGCAGTTCTTC. This sequence encodes CASSMPSWREGYNEQFF. The chain uses TRBV19 and TRBJ2-1, with TRBD2 identical over 7 bases. The germline gives CDR1 LNHDA, CDR2 SQIVND (reference sequence). The CDR3 has 17 residues. The junction had 12 bases not matched to a gene; V was cut back by 3 bases and J by 4 bases.

This chain links TRBV12-3 or TRBV12-4 with TRBJ2-7; TRBD1 agrees at 7 bases. V was clipped by 5 bases and J by 3 bases; unmatched bases: 4. This CDR3 is built from 13 residues. This CDR3 reads CASSRTGRYEQYF. For the CDR3, the DNA is TGTGCCAGCAGTAGGACAGGACGCTACGAGCAGTACTTC.

This chain connects TRBV18 to TRBJ2-2, with 9 nucleotides matching TRBD1. There are 15 residues in the CDR3. Germline CDR1 reads KGHSH; CDR2 reads LQKENI. V shed 5 bases, J shed 4 bases, and the junction held 5 bases outside the gene matches. CDR3 coding DNA: TGTGCCAGCTCATACCGGGACAGGGCCACCGGGGAGCTGTTTTTT. Protein sequence: CASSYRDRATGELFF.

About this clone itself: The sample carries other DNA sequences with the same CDR3. The gene calls are TRBV5-4 and TRBJ1-1, with 11 nucleotides matching TRBD1. This CDR3 has 15 residues. Germline V CDR1 and CDR2: SGHNT, YYREEE (reference sequence). The trim removed 0 bases at V and 5 bases at J, leaving 3 bases unmatched. As DNA, the CDR3 is TGTGCCAGCAGCTTGGCCGGGACAGGGGGAACTGAAGCTTTCTTT. It codes for CASSLAGTGGTEAFF.

The chain has TRBV25-1 and TRBJ2-1; 11 bases fit TRBD2. With V trimmed by 1 base and J by 5 bases, 7 bases remained unmatched. Germline CDR1 is MGHDK and CDR2 is SYGVNS. There are 17 residues in the CDR3. CDR3 sequence: CASSESPGTSGHNEQFF. DNA of the CDR3: TGTGCCAGCAGTGAATCTCCAGGGACTAGCGGCCACAATGAGCAGTTCTTC.

This chain links TRBV7-9 with TRBJ1-2; 11 bases map to TRBD1. V shed 5 bases and J 3 bases; nucleotides not matched to a gene: 8. The CDR3 runs to 16 residues. Germline V gene lookup returns CDR1 SEHNR and CDR2 FQNEAQ (reference sequence). The CDR3 bases are TGTGCCAGCAGCCCCAACCGGGACAGGGGGGACTATGGCTACACCTTC. Translated: CASSPNRDRGDYGYTF. Variable domain in full (rest from reference TRBV7-9 and TRBJ1-2): DTGVSQNPRHKITKRGQNVTFRCDPISEHNRLYWYRQTLGQGPEFLTYFQNEAQLEKSRLLSDRFSAERPKGSFSTLEIQRTEQGDSAMYLCASSPNRDRGDYGYTFGSGTRLTVV.

The CDR3 coding sequence is TGCGCCAGCAGCCAAGCTACCGGGACTAGCGATTACGAGCAGTACTTC. Its translation: CASSQATGTSDYEQYF. The rearrangement uses TRBV4-1 and TRBJ2-7; 10 bases agree with TRBD2. The CDR3 extends over 16 amino acids. J lost 4 bases, V lost 1 base, and 7 bases had no gene match. Germline CDR1 reads MGHRA; CDR2 reads YSYEKL.

The V call is TRBV7-2, the J call TRBJ2-5; possibly TRBD2 for D (6 bases). Germline V gives CDR1 SGHTA, CDR2 FQGNSA. The length of the CDR3 is 14 residues. Trimming took 2 bases from V and 2 from J, leaving 9 bases between them. The CDR3 region is CASSLYRGQETQYF. CDR3 DNA sequence: TGTGCCAGCAGCTTATACCGGGGGCAAGAGACCCAGTACTTC.

The CDR3 spells CASSSRGLPQYEQFF. For the CDR3, the DNA is TGCGCCAGCAGCTCCCGGGGACTACCCCAATATGAGCAGTTCTTC. The rearrangement uses TRBV5-1 and TRBJ2-1, with 7 nucleotides matching TRBD2. V was pared by 3 bases and J by 8 bases, with 11 bases of the junction left unmatched. Germline V gene sequence: CDR1 SGHRS, CDR2 YFSETQ. The CDR3 is made up of 15 amino acids.

Only one count was recorded for this clone. The CDR3 here is CASSLAAEGNTIYF. The CDR3 coding sequence is TGTGCCAGCAGCTTGGCCGCAGAAGGAAACACCATATATTTT. The V and J genes are TRBV5-4 and TRBJ1-3; no clear D. The CDR3 runs 14 residues. Germline V gene lookup returns CDR1 SGHNT and CDR2 YYREEE (reference sequence). V was cut by 0 bases and J by 4 bases, with 8 bases left in between.

This clone was seen more than once but under ten times. The chain couples TRBV19 to TRBJ2-7; 7 bases agree with TRBD2. The CDR3 length is 15 residues. Germline trimming cut 3 bases from V and 4 bases from J; bases unmatched to any gene: 9. Germline V CDR1 and CDR2: LNHDA, SQIVND (reference sequence). The DNA for the CDR3 is TGTGCCAGTAGTATTCAAGGCGGGAGAGGGTACGAGCAGTACTTC. This sequence encodes CASSIQGGRGYEQYF. Supplemented by reference TRBV19 and TRBJ2-7, the full variable domain reads DGGITQSPKYLFRKEGQNVTLSCEQNLNHDAMYWYRQDPGQGLRLIYYSQIVNDFQKGDIAEGYSVSREKKESFPLTVTSAQKNPTAFYLCASSIQGGRGYEQYFGPGTRLTVT.